The next 20 T cell receptor beta chains were all read from a single sample in a study of T-cell memory formation after mild COVID-19. TCRdb reprocessed the 5' RACE reads via MiXCR and lists one record per CDR3 protein. The table shows about 190,000 distinct CDR3 sequences, with around 20% occurring only once. Sequencing was carried out using PBMCs or a T cell subset sorted from them (not recorded which). These receptors were obtained from an adult woman who had mild COVID-19 (a few samples of this study predate the infection). Cell type and time point are not known.

This clonotype was seen more than once but under ten times. The J gene is TRBJ1-1, the V gene TRBV20-1, with D unclear. V gave up 8 bases and J gave up 5 bases, with 18 bases separating them. CDR1 is DFQATT and CDR2 is SNEGSKA in the germline V gene (reference sequence). The CDR3 totals 13 residues. The CDR3 region is CSTNAAPRTEAFF. CDR3 sequence (DNA): TGCAGTACCAATGCAGCACCGAGGACTGAAGCTTTCTTT.

This chain joins TRBV11-2 and TRBJ2-1; 9 bases are shared with TRBD1. This CDR3 is 17 amino acids long. Germline loops: CDR1 SGHAT, CDR2 FQNNGV. Trimming at V came to 4 bases and at J to 5 bases, leaving 12 bases not matched to a gene. In nucleotides, the CDR3 is TGTGCCAGCAGCTCAAGGAGCCCCGGGACAGGGAACAATGAGCAGTTCTTC. Amino acid sequence: CASSSRSPGTGNNEQFF.

The CDR3 spells CAISESTLTAYF. CDR3 bases: TGTGCCATCAGTGAGTCTACTCTGACAGCCTATTTT. The chain links TRBV10-3 to TRBJ2-3, with D perhaps TRBD1 (5 bases). Germline loops: CDR1 ENHRY, CDR2 SYGVKD. The CDR3 has 12 residues. The V gene lost 0 bases and the J gene lost 15 bases, with 13 bases spanning the gap.

The table lists this clonotype with a few counts. This chain connects TRBV12-3 or TRBV12-4 to TRBJ2-7, with TRBD1 matching over 8 bases. This CDR3 has 15 residues. J lost 3 bases, V lost 5 bases, and 9 bases had no gene match. The DNA for the CDR3 is TGTGCCAGCAGTCTCCGGGACAGGAGGGTCTACGAGCAGTACTTC. Its translation: CASSLRDRRVYEQYF.

The rearrangement uses TRBV12-3 or TRBV12-4 and TRBJ2-5; TRBD2 aligns across 8 bases. CDR3 size: 15 residues. Trimming removed 6 bases from V and 7 bases from J; junction bases left unmatched: 13. DNA for the CDR3: TGTGCCAGCAGCCCCACTAGCGGCCCTGGGGGGACCCAGTACTTC. Protein: CASSPTSGPGGTQYF.

This clonotype has more than one count but fewer than ten. The chain combines TRBV14 with TRBJ2-1; D gene ambiguous. Germline V lookup: CDR1 SGHDN, CDR2 FVKESK. CDR3 size: 13 residues. V gave up 0 bases and J gave up 12 bases, with 12 bases separating them. The DNA for the CDR3 is TGTGCCAGCAGCCAAGATCCTGGCGTACCGCAGTTCTTC. Its protein product is CASSQDPGVPQFF. Drawing the rest from reference TRBV14 and TRBJ2-1, the complete variable domain is EAGVTQFPSHSVIEKGQTVTLRCDPISGHDNLYWYRRVMGKEIKFLLHFVKESKQDESGMPNNRFLAERTGGTYSTLKVQPAELEDSGVYFCASSQDPGVPQFFGPGTRLTVL.

This chain uses TRBV20-1 with TRBJ2-1; 7 nucleotides line up with TRBD2. CDR1 DFQATT and CDR2 SNEGSKA come from the germline V gene (reference sequence). The length of the CDR3 is 14 residues. The junction had 10 bases not matched to a gene; V was cut back by 4 bases and J by 7 bases. The CDR3: CSAMSSAGENEQFF. CDR3 sequence (DNA): TGCAGTGCTATGTCTTCGGCGGGGGAAAATGAGCAGTTCTTC.

This rearrangement joins TRBV27 to TRBJ1-5, with D maybe TRBD1 (5 bases). Trimming left V 2 bases short and J 5 bases short, with 13 bases between. CDR3 length: 15 residues. Germline CDR1 is MNHEY and CDR2 is SMNVEV (reference sequence). The CDR3 DNA follows: TGTGCCAGCAGTTTAGGGGCAGGCAGTTATCAGCCCCAGCATTTT. Translated, it gives CASSLGAGSYQPQHF.

There are a few counts of this clonotype. V and J are TRBV11-2 and TRBJ2-6; TRBD1 is a possible D gene (6 bases). V was clipped by 7 bases and J by 4 bases, with 20 bases between them. Germline CDR1 is SGHAT and CDR2 is FQNNGV. CDR3 length equals 17 residues. The CDR3, as DNA: TGTGCCAGCACCCTGACAGGCTACGGCGTCGGGGCCAACGTCCTGACTTTC. Its translation: CASTLTGYGVGANVLTF.

This clonotype appeared many times. The chain employs TRBV19 and TRBJ1-1; 9 nucleotides align to TRBD1. This CDR3 comprises 16 residues. Germline CDR1 and CDR2: LNHDA and SQIVND (reference sequence). V was clipped by 5 bases and J by 4 bases; unmatched bases: 11. The CDR3 loop reads CASSPQGTGQGTEAFF. The CDR3 nucleotides are TGTGCCAGTAGTCCGCAGGGTACGGGACAGGGCACTGAAGCTTTCTTT.

This clonotype was seen more than once but under ten times. The chain links TRBV20-1 to TRBJ1-1; 8 positions agree with TRBD1. The CDR3 has 19 amino acids. Germline V gene sequence: CDR1 DFQATT, CDR2 SNEGSKA (reference sequence). V was clipped by 2 bases and J by 4 bases; unmatched bases: 21. CDR3 DNA: TGCAGTGCTAGATTGGACAGGGTTAGGCGTCAACGCCGTCGCACTGAAGCTTTCTTT. This translates into CSARLDRVRRQRRRTEAFF.

The J gene is TRBJ2-7, the V gene TRBV24-1; TRBD1 aligns across 10 bases. The CDR3 is 15 amino acids. Germline-derived CDR1 and CDR2 are KGHDR and SFDVKD. After removal of 3 bases from V and 3 bases from J, the junction contained 4 bases not matched to a gene. The CDR3 coding sequence is TGTGCCACCAGTGATACCCGGACAGGGGGCTACGAGCAGTACTTC. This encodes CATSDTRTGGYEQYF.

The rearrangement joins TRBV20-1 to TRBJ2-7; D remains ambiguous. The CDR3 consists of 11 residues. V lost 5 bases, J lost 6 bases, and 11 bases lay in between. Germline CDR1 is DFQATT and CDR2 is SNEGSKA (reference sequence). CDR3 in amino acids: CSAPDRSEQYF. In DNA, the CDR3 is TGCAGTGCTCCGGATCGTTCCGAGCAGTACTTC.

This clonotype was seen a few times. The genes are TRBV7-2 and TRBJ1-3; unclear D gene. The CDR3 consists of 18 residues. Germline V gene data show CDR1 as SGHTA and CDR2 as FQGNSA. V lost 1 base to trimming and J lost 0 bases, with 16 bases between them. This CDR3 is CASSLGVHRTSSGNTIYF. The CDR3 coding sequence is TGTGCCAGCAGCTTAGGGGTACACCGTACCTCCTCTGGAAACACCATATATTTT.

This clonotype was observed a handful of times. This rearrangement joins TRBV2 to TRBJ1-1; D remains unclear. Germline lookup yields CDR1 SNHLY and CDR2 FYNNEI. V lost 4 bases and J lost 11, with 14 bases in between. The CDR3 runs to 12 residues. In DNA, the CDR3 is TGTGCCAGCAGTGGGTTGGCTTGGCGGGCTTTCTTT. This encodes CASSGLAWRAFF.

A few counts support this clonotype. The J gene is TRBJ1-5, the V gene TRBV3-1, with 8 bases fitting TRBD1. V lost 5 bases, J lost 4 bases, and 4 bases stayed unmatched. CDR1 is LGHDT and CDR2 is YNNKEL in the germline V gene (reference sequence). This CDR3 is 14 amino acids long. CDR3 in amino acids: CASSAGQGNQPQHF. Written as DNA, the CDR3 is TGTGCCAGCAGCGCTGGACAGGGAAATCAGCCCCAGCATTTT.

This chain connects TRBV11-1 to TRBJ2-7, with a possible D match to TRBD2 (6 bases). With 2 bases removed from V and 6 bases from J, the gap between germline ends came to 11 bases. This CDR3 region has 13 residues. Germline CDR1 reads SGHAT; CDR2 reads FQDESV (reference sequence). The CDR3 DNA is TGTGCCAGCAGCTTATCGCCGGGGGTCGAGCAGTACTTC. Its translation is CASSLSPGVEQYF.

This clonotype appeared many times. J is TRBJ1-6 and V is TRBV7-2; D remains ambiguous. Germline lookup yields CDR1 SGHTA and CDR2 FQGNSA. V was clipped by 3 bases and J by 5 bases, with 11 bases between them. This CDR3 has 15 amino acids. CDR3 DNA: TGTGCCAGCAGCTTGCAGGCCCACCATAATTCACCCCTCCACTTT. It specifies CASSLQAHHNSPLHF.

In this sample, this clonotype turned up a few times. The chain combines TRBV7-2 with TRBJ2-1; D is perhaps TRBD2 (6 bases). CDR1 and CDR2 (germline): SGHTA, FQGNSA. Trimming shortened V by 9 bases and J by 1 base, and 13 bases separated the two germline ends. The CDR3 totals 14 residues. The CDR3 bases are TGTGCCAGTGTGACGGGAGTTTCCTACAATGAGCAGTTCTTC. Protein product: CASVTGVSYNEQFF.

The chain uses TRBV29-1 and TRBJ1-2, with D uncertain. This CDR3 is 14 amino acids long. CDR1 and CDR2 (germline): SQVTM, ANQGSEA. V lost 3 bases, J lost 4 bases, and 15 bases lay in between. The CDR3 loop reads CSVEKTTMGYGYTF. CDR3 sequence (DNA): TGCAGCGTTGAGAAGACCACCATGGGCTATGGCTACACCTTC.